Detailed here is one TCR beta chain. The sample is drawn from a study of blood T cell repertoires in COVID-19. With 5 bases removed from V and 5 bases from J, the gap between germline ends came to 24 bases. This CDR3 is built from 17 residues. Germline V gene sequence: CDR1 SNHLY, CDR2 FYNNEI. Method: immunoSEQ multiplex PCR; TCRdb's copy keeps in-frame clones and lacks some. Among 150,000 to 200,000 clones listed, under 85% were seen once. The material sequenced was peripheral blood. V usage is TRBV2 and J usage is TRBJ2-5, with D uncertain. The origin of this receptor is a woman in her thirties or forties with acute or convalescent COVID-19. The DNA for the CDR3 is TGTGCCAGCAGTTACCGGCCCCCAGGCCTTAGTAGTGAGACCCAGTACTTC. This translates into CASSYRPPGLSSETQYF.